This T cell receptor beta chain derives from a study of CD8 T cells in Susac syndrome. This CDR3 region has 13 residues. Germline V CDR1 and CDR2: GTSNPN, SVGIG (reference sequence). V lost 5 bases, J lost 7 bases, and 14 bases lay in between. The authors reverse transcribed roughly 0.5 to 1 ug RNA with random hexamers. Each CDR3 protein gets one entry after TCRdb re-called the immunoSEQ multiplex PCR reads with MiXCR. The sample lists more than 200,000 distinct CDR3 sequences; about 94% were seen once. The chain joins TRBV30 to TRBJ1-4; no firm D call. This clonotype originated in a human donor with Susac syndrome. Sequenced material: CD4+ T cells from PBMCs. In DNA form, the CDR3 reads TGTGCCTGGTTTCAGGTGTCGAGTGAAAAACTGTTTTTT. Amino acid sequence: CAWFQVSSEKLFF.